These 21 T cell receptor beta chains originate from one sample sequenced in a study of T cell responses to AZD1222 COVID-19 vaccine. Clones were sequenced by immunoSEQ multiplex PCR, and TCRdb holds only the in-frame ones, with some missing. The sample has under 150,000 clones; over 85% are singletons. The starting material was peripheral blood, obtained on day 0 of AZD1222 vaccination. All receptors derive from an adult in good health.

The chain employs TRBV9 and TRBJ2-1; D is unresolved. The CDR3 is made up of 15 amino acids. V lost 4 bases and J 2 bases, leaving 13 bases between the germline ends. Germline CDR1 SGDLS, CDR2 YYNGEE. CDR3 sequence: CASSRTGGTYNEQFF. CDR3 nucleotide sequence: TGTGCCAGCAGCCGCACGGGCGGTACCTACAATGAGCAGTTCTTC.

V usage is TRBV30 and J usage is TRBJ1-5, with a weak D call TRBD1 (5 bases). Looked up from germline, CDR1 is GTSNPN and CDR2 is SVGIG (reference sequence). The CDR3 extends over 14 amino acids. V was clipped by 3 bases and J by 1 base, with 10 bases between them. As DNA, the CDR3 is TGTGCCTGGAGCAGCAGGGTAAGCAATCAGCCCCAGCATTTT. Translation gives CAWSSRVSNQPQHF.

The J gene is TRBJ2-2, the V gene TRBV4-3, with TRBD1 as a possible D gene (6 bases). Between the trimmed V and J ends, which lost 6 bases and 0 bases, there was a span of 8 bases. CDR1 and CDR2 (germline): LGHNA, YSLEER. The CDR3 is made up of 14 amino acids. CDR3 sequence reads: CASRGAANTGELFF. DNA for the CDR3: TGCGCCAGCAGGGGGGCAGCGAACACCGGGGAGCTGTTTTTT.

The genes are TRBV12-3 or TRBV12-4 and TRBJ1-2; D is undetermined. Between the trimmed V and J ends, which lost 6 bases and 3 bases, there was a span of 8 bases. The CDR3 is made up of 12 amino acids. CDR3 amino acids: CASSHDYYGYTF. The CDR3 DNA reads TGTGCCAGCAGCCATGACTACTATGGCTACACCTTC.

The rearrangement uses TRBV18 and TRBJ2-2, with D possibly matching TRBD2 (7 bases). The CDR3 spans 18 residues. CDR1 is KGHSH and CDR2 is LQKENI in the germline V gene. V gave up 3 bases and J gave up 3 bases, with 20 bases separating them. CDR3 loop: CASSPPIRAGADTGELFF. The CDR3 nucleotides read TGTGCCAGCTCACCCCCTATTCGTGCGGGGGCGGACACCGGGGAGCTGTTTTTT.

This clone was found once. The chain couples TRBV25-1 to TRBJ1-4; perhaps TRBD1 as D (6 bases). CDR3 size: 15 residues. The germline gives CDR1 MGHDK, CDR2 SYGVNS. The V end lost 4 bases, the J end lost 1 base, and 10 bases lay between the germline ends. CDR3 bases: TGTGCCAGCAGTGTCCCCAGGGGAACTAATGAAAAACTGTTTTTT. As protein: CASSVPRGTNEKLFF.

The V and J genes are TRBV5-1 and TRBJ2-3, with D hard to call. The CDR3 spans 15 residues. CDR1 is SGHRS and CDR2 is YFSETQ in the germline V gene. Trimming pared 0 bases from V and 2 bases from J, leaving 10 bases between. CDR3 residues: CASSLERRPTDTQYF. CDR3 DNA sequence: TGCGCCAGCAGCTTGGAGAGGCGGCCCACAGATACGCAGTATTTT.

The chain couples TRBV7-2 to TRBJ2-7; no clear D gene. The CDR3 runs to 12 residues. Germline V gene lookup returns CDR1 SGHTA and CDR2 FQGNSA. Trimming took off 3 bases at V and 5 bases at J, with 8 bases between the two ends. The CDR3 spells CASSFRLNEQYF. CDR3 sequence (DNA): TGTGCCAGCAGCTTCAGGCTGAACGAGCAGTACTTC.

CDR3 bases: TGTGCCAGCAGTTACAGGGACCGCCAAAGGAGGCTAGGAGGCTACACCTTC. Translated, it gives CASSYRDRQRRLGGYTF. The chain is built from TRBV6-2 or TRBV6-3 and TRBJ1-2, with a possible D match to TRBD1 (5 bases). The V end lost 2 bases, the J end lost 8 bases, and 24 bases lay between the germline ends. Germline lookup yields CDR1 MNHEY and CDR2 SVGEGT. This CDR3 is built from 17 residues.

This chain joins TRBV27 and TRBJ2-7; TRBD2 matches 12 bases. Germline assignment: CDR1 MNHEY and CDR2 SMNVEV (reference sequence). Losses at the gene ends were 2 bases for V and 3 bases for J; bases not matched to a gene: 8. CDR3 length: 17 residues. In DNA form, the CDR3 reads TGTGCCAGCAGTTTAAAACCGGGACTAGCGGGTTACTACGAGCAGTACTTC. It codes for CASSLKPGLAGYYEQYF.

The V gene is TRBV7-9, the J gene TRBJ2-3; D is uncertain. Germline values: CDR1 SEHNR, CDR2 FQNEAQ (reference sequence). The CDR3 consists of 15 residues. V lost 5 bases, J lost 2 bases, and 14 bases lay in between. Here the CDR3 reads CASSTGHGDTDTQYF. For the CDR3, the DNA is TGTGCCAGCAGCACCGGGCACGGCGACACAGATACGCAGTATTTT.

V is TRBV4-2 and J is TRBJ2-3; D is uncertain. The CDR3 runs to 15 residues. Germline CDR1 reads LGHNA; CDR2 reads YNFKEQ. With 0 bases removed from V and 0 bases from J, the gap between germline ends came to 7 bases. CDR3 nucleotides: TGTGCCAGCAGCCAAGATTTGAGCAGCACAGATACGCAGTATTTT. Its translation: CASSQDLSSTDTQYF.

The chain is built from TRBV28 and TRBJ1-2, with a tentative D call TRBD1 (5 bases). CDR3 length: 12 amino acids. The germline gives CDR1 MDHEN, CDR2 SYDVKM. Trimming shortened V by 5 bases and J by 8 bases, and 12 bases separated the two germline ends. The CDR3 sequence is CASSTLGGGYTF. CDR3 sequence (DNA): TGTGCCAGCAGTACCCTTGGGGGAGGCTACACCTTC.

The chain links TRBV5-4 to TRBJ2-1, with 8 bases identical to TRBD2. Germline CDR1 and CDR2: SGHNT and YYREEE (reference sequence). The V gene end was trimmed by 4 bases and the J gene end by 7 bases; junction bases not matched to a gene: 7. This CDR3 contains 14 residues. The CDR3 nucleotides are TGTGCCAGCAGCCAATCGGGGGGGTCGAATGAGCAGTTCTTC. Amino acids: CASSQSGGSNEQFF.

This CDR3 reads CASSVYGSSYEQYF. The CDR3 DNA reads TGTGCCAGCAGCGTCTATGGGAGCTCCTACGAGCAGTACTTC. The V and J genes are TRBV9 and TRBJ2-7, with D perhaps matching TRBD2 (5 bases). The V end was cut by 2 bases, the J end by 0 bases, with 9 bases between. This CDR3 is built from 14 residues. Germline CDR1 SGDLS, CDR2 YYNGEE.

The V gene is TRBV3-1 (or the pseudogene TRBV3-2), the J gene TRBJ1-2, with D possibly TRBD1 on 6 matching bases. The CDR3 spans 15 residues. V was clipped by 3 bases and J by 2 bases, with 13 bases between them. CDR1 and CDR2 (germline): LGHDT, YNNKEL (reference sequence). The CDR3 spells CASSHATGTNYGYTF. CDR3 in DNA: TGTGCCAGCAGCCACGCTACCGGGACAAACTATGGCTACACCTTC.

This clone appeared a few times. V gene TRBV6-5 combines with J gene TRBJ2-6; no definite D call. Germline V gives CDR1 MNHEY, CDR2 SVGAGI. V was clipped by 2 bases and J by 0 bases, with 8 bases between them. The CDR3 loop spans 16 amino acids. CDR3 protein: CASSYGLISGANVLTF. As DNA, the CDR3 is TGTGCCAGCAGTTACGGGCTTATCTCTGGGGCCAACGTCCTGACTTTC.

This chain uses TRBV18 with TRBJ2-5; 11 bases fit TRBD2. The germline V gene encodes CDR1 KGHSH and CDR2 LQKENI. V was pared by 8 bases and J by 3 bases, with 2 bases of the junction left unmatched. CDR3 length: 13 amino acids. Here the CDR3 reads CASMGLAEETQYF. In DNA form, the CDR3 reads TGTGCCAGCATGGGACTAGCGGAAGAGACCCAGTACTTC.

CDR3 sequence: CAWSWAASSYNEQFF. CDR3 DNA: TGTGCCTGGAGTTGGGCAGCGTCCTCCTACAATGAGCAGTTCTTC. The chain carries TRBV30 and TRBJ2-1; D not resolved. V gave up 2 bases and J gave up 0 bases, with 11 bases separating them. The germline V gene has CDR1 GTSNPN and CDR2 SVGIG (reference sequence). This CDR3 has 15 residues.

The gene calls are TRBV19 and TRBJ2-7; D tentatively fits TRBD1 or TRBD2 (5 bases each). V lost 4 bases, J lost 3 bases, and 13 bases lay in between. The germline V gene encodes CDR1 LNHDA and CDR2 SQIVND (reference sequence). The CDR3 length is 14 residues. The CDR3 sequence is CASSNAGARYEQYF. CDR3 sequence (DNA): TGTGCCAGTAGTAACGCCGGGGCCCGCTACGAGCAGTACTTC. Looking up the rest from reference TRBV19 and TRBJ2-7 gives the full variable domain: DGGITQSPKYLFRKEGQNVTLSCEQNLNHDAMYWYRQDPGQGLRLIYYSQIVNDFQKGDIAEGYSVSREKKESFPLTVTSAQKNPTAFYLCASSNAGARYEQYFGPGTRLTVT.

This chain connects TRBV12-3 or TRBV12-4 to TRBJ2-3; D is unresolved. The CDR3 has 11 residues. The V and J ends lost 3 bases and 3 bases respectively, with 1 base between them. CDR3 nucleotide sequence: TGTGCCAGCAGTTTTACAGATACGCAGTATTTT. This gives the protein CASSFTDTQYF.